Following are 16 T cell receptor beta chains from one sample sequenced in a study of T cell responses to AZD1222 COVID-19 vaccine. Measured with immunoSEQ multiplex PCR; TCRdb has only the in-frame clones, and not every one. The table lists more than 150,000 clones, about 92% of them singletons. The specimen was peripheral blood, collected 28 days after the second AZD1222 dose. These receptors all stem from an adult who received the AZD1222 COVID-19 vaccine.

This sequence joins TRBV30 and TRBJ2-2; 11 bases align to TRBD1. This CDR3 spans 15 amino acids. Germline-derived CDR1 and CDR2 are GTSNPN and SVGIG (reference sequence). V lost 5 bases to trimming and J lost 6 bases; unmatched junction nucleotides: 8. The CDR3 loop reads CAWSPRTGGPGELFF. In DNA, the CDR3 is TGTGCCTGGTCCCCGCGGACAGGGGGCCCCGGGGAGCTGTTTTTT.

The rearrangement links TRBV15 to TRBJ1-3; D gene unclear. Trimming removed 1 base at V and 0 bases at J, with 10 bases between. The germline V gene encodes CDR1 LNHNV and CDR2 YYDKDF (reference sequence). This CDR3 has 16 amino acids. CDR3 sequence: CATSRARLISGNTIYF. CDR3 DNA sequence: TGTGCCACCAGCAGAGCCCGACTGATCTCTGGAAACACCATATATTTT.

J is TRBJ1-4 and V is TRBV28, with a tentative D call TRBD1 (6 bases). Looked up from germline, CDR1 is MDHEN and CDR2 is SYDVKM. The CDR3 spans 15 residues. Trimming left V 6 bases short and J 5 bases short, with 16 bases between. The CDR3 sequence is CASRNTGPVNEKLFF. The CDR3 nucleotides read TGTGCCAGCAGAAATACAGGGCCCGTGAATGAAAAACTGTTTTTT.

Worth noting for this clone: The sample has other DNA sequences that encode this CDR3 too. J is TRBJ2-3 and V is TRBV9; TRBD2 is a possible D gene (7 bases). Deletions cut 4 bases from V and 6 bases from J, with 12 bases between. In germline, CDR1 is SGDLS, CDR2 YYNGEE. This CDR3 contains 13 residues. CDR3 bases: TGTGCCAGCAGCCCCCGGGGGGCGGATACGCAGTATTTT. It encodes CASSPRGADTQYF.

This chain joins TRBV30 and TRBJ1-4; D is uncertain. The length of the CDR3 is 11 residues. Germline V CDR1 and CDR2: GTSNPN, SVGIG (reference sequence). Trimming took 0 bases from V and 5 from J, leaving 1 base between them. This CDR3 reads CAWSVNEKLFF. In DNA form, the CDR3 reads TGTGCCTGGAGTGTAAATGAAAAACTGTTTTTT.

The V and J genes are TRBV28 and TRBJ1-5; no clear D gene. Trimming left V 3 bases short and J 0 bases short, with 9 bases between. This CDR3 comprises 15 residues. Germline CDR1 is MDHEN and CDR2 is SYDVKM. This CDR3 reads CASSFQALSNQPQHF. CDR3 in DNA: TGTGCCAGCAGTTTCCAGGCCCTTAGCAATCAGCCCCAGCATTTT.

This chain joins TRBV19 and TRBJ2-2; possible D gene TRBD1, 5 bases. Germline V gives CDR1 LNHDA, CDR2 SQIVND (reference sequence). V lost 2 bases to trimming and J lost 2 bases, with 9 bases between them. The CDR3 runs to 15 residues. The CDR3 region has the DNA TGTGCCAGTAGTATACTTGGGGCTAACACCGGGGAGCTGTTTTTT. Amino acids: CASSILGANTGELFF.

The CDR3 loop is CAWSYGSRETQYF. The DNA for the CDR3 is TGTGCCTGGAGTTATGGGAGCCGGGAGACCCAGTACTTC. The chain has TRBV30 and TRBJ2-5, with a tentative D call TRBD2 (5 bases). The CDR3 runs to 13 residues. Trimming shortened V by 2 bases and J by 5 bases, and 12 bases separated the two germline ends. CDR1 and CDR2 (germline): GTSNPN, SVGIG (reference sequence).

This chain joins TRBV11-3 and TRBJ1-2; 9 bases line up with TRBD1. Unmatched junction bases numbered 11, after V lost 11 bases and J lost 1 base. This CDR3 spans 15 amino acids. CDR1 is SGHNT, CDR2 YENEEA, per germline. CDR3 sequence (DNA): TGTGCCCCCCCGGGGACAGGGCCCAATAACTATGGCTACACCTTC. Translation: CAPPGTGPNNYGYTF.

This chain joins TRBV7-9 and TRBJ1-1; TRBD1 aligns across 7 bases. The length of the CDR3 is 14 residues. Germline V CDR1 and CDR2: SEHNR, FQNEAQ (reference sequence). V trimming: 6 bases; J trimming: 10 bases; junction bases outside the gene matches: 14. The CDR3 bases are TGTGCCAGCAGAAGGGGGCTCGAGGCCATGGGAGCTTTCTTT. As protein: CASRRGLEAMGAFF.

This chain uses TRBV7-9 with TRBJ1-2; D not certain. V lost 3 bases and J 5 bases, leaving 10 bases between the germline ends. Per the germline V gene, CDR1 is SEHNR and CDR2 is FQNEAQ (reference sequence). The CDR3 loop spans 13 amino acids. DNA of the CDR3: TGTGCCAGCAGCTTCGTCGGCAATTATGGCTACACCTTC. Its translation: CASSFVGNYGYTF.

The V gene is TRBV19, the J gene TRBJ2-1, with 8 bases aligning to TRBD2. The CDR3 is made up of 15 amino acids. Trimming removed 2 bases from V and 0 bases from J; junction bases left unmatched: 0. CDR1 is LNHDA, CDR2 SQIVND, per germline (reference sequence). This chain's CDR3 is CASSISGSSYNEQFF. CDR3 nucleotides: TGTGCCAGTAGTATAAGCGGGAGCTCCTACAATGAGCAGTTCTTC.

The chain is built from TRBV21-1 and TRBJ2-3; TRBD2 is the table's D call and was not checked against the DNA. TRBV21-1 counts as a pseudogene. The CDR3 is made up of 13 amino acids. The CDR3 bases are TGTGCCATCCCTACTAGCGGGGCAGATACGCAGTATTTT. It specifies CAIPTSGADTQYF.

The chain has TRBV27 and TRBJ1-2; no firm D call. Trimming left V 5 bases short and J 3 bases short, with 10 bases between. The germline V gene encodes CDR1 MNHEY and CDR2 SMNVEV (reference sequence). The CDR3 consists of 13 residues. DNA for the CDR3: TGTGCCAGCAGTCATTCTAGCCACTATGGCTACACCTTC. Translating it yields CASSHSSHYGYTF.

This chain joins TRBV5-4 and TRBJ2-1, with a weak D call TRBD2 (8 bases). This CDR3 is built from 13 residues. The V and J ends lost 7 bases and 6 bases respectively, with 14 bases between them. CDR1 and CDR2 from the germline V gene are SGHNT and YYREEE (reference sequence). CDR3 in DNA: TGTGCCAGCGGGACTAGGGGGCTCAATGAGCAGTTCTTC. Its translation is CASGTRGLNEQFF.

This clone showed up just once. CDR3 in amino acids: CASSLRKSPPKAFF. Here the CDR3 DNA reads TGTGCCAGCAGCCTGCGGAAAAGTCCGCCTAAAGCTTTCTTT. The chain combines TRBV7-2 with TRBJ1-1; D remains unclear. This CDR3 is built from 14 residues. V was trimmed by 5 bases and J by 9 bases, leaving 19 bases between them. CDR1 is SGHTA, CDR2 FQGNSA, per germline. Using reference TRBV7-2 and TRBJ1-1 for the parts outside the CDR3, the full variable domain is GAGVSQSPSNKVTEKGKDVELRCDPISGHTALYWYRQSLGQGLEFLIYFQGNSAPDKSGLPSDRFSAERTGGSVSTLTIQRTQQEDSAVYLCASSLRKSPPKAFFGQGTRLTVV.